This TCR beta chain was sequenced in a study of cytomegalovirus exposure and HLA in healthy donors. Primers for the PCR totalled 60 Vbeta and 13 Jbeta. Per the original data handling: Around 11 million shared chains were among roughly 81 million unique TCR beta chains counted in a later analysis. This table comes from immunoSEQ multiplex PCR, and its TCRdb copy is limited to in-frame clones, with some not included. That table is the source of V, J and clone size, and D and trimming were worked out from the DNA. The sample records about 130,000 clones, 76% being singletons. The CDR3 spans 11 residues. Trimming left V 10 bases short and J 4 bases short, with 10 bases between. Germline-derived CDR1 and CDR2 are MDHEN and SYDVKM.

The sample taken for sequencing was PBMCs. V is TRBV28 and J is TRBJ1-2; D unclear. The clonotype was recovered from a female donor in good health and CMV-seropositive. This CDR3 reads CATTTSYGYTF. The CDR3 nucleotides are TGTGCCACCACGACAAGCTATGGCTACACCTTC.